This T cell receptor beta chain originates from a study of Ad26.COV2.S vaccination and SARS-CoV-2 variants. Whole-study context: The study gave Ad26.COV2.S intramuscularly, once or twice 56 days apart.

Specified treatment: about 20 received Ad26.COV2.S at low or high dose, single or two shots; about five received placebo; per-sample allocation not given. Each sample was drawn 63 days after the first injection (of vaccine or placebo). Whole-study results and caveats: Vaccine and placebo recipients had comparable breadth of non-spike TCRs. Among vaccine recipients, spike-specific TCR breadth exceeded that of placebo recipients.

A remark on this clone: Its matching antigen is unknown.

Losses at the gene ends were 4 bases for V and 0 bases for J; bases not matched to a gene: 6. The CDR3 sequence is 17 residues long. The V gene's germline CDR1 is MNHEY and CDR2 SMNVEV (reference sequence). Sequencing used immunoSEQ multiplex PCR; TCRdb keeps in-frame clones, though not all of them. The profile shows about 480,000 clones, 87% of them singletons. Sample: peripheral blood, taken in a trial of Ad26.COV2.S vaccine versus placebo. V gene TRBV27 combines with J gene TRBJ1-5; 10 bases line up with TRBD1. The sequence came from a person aged 18-60 years who received the Ad26.COV2.S COVID-19 vaccine or a placebo. The CDR3 loop reads CASSSSTGGHSNQPQHF. CDR3 in DNA: TGTGCCAGCAGTTCGTCGACAGGGGGCCATAGCAATCAGCCCCAGCATTTT.